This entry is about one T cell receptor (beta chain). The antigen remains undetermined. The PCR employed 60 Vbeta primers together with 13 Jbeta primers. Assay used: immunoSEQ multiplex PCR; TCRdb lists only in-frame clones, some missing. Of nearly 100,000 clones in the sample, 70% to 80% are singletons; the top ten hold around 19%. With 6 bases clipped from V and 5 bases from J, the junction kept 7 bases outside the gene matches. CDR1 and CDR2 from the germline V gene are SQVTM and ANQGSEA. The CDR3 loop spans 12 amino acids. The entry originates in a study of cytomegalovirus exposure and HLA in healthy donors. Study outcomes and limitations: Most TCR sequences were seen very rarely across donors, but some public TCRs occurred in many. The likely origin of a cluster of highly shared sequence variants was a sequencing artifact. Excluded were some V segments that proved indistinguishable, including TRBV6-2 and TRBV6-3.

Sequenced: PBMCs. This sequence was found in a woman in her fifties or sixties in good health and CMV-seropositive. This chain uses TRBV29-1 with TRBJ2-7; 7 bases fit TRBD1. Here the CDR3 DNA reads TGCAGCGTGGCCAGGGGGACCCACGAGCAGTACTTC. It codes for CSVARGTHEQYF.